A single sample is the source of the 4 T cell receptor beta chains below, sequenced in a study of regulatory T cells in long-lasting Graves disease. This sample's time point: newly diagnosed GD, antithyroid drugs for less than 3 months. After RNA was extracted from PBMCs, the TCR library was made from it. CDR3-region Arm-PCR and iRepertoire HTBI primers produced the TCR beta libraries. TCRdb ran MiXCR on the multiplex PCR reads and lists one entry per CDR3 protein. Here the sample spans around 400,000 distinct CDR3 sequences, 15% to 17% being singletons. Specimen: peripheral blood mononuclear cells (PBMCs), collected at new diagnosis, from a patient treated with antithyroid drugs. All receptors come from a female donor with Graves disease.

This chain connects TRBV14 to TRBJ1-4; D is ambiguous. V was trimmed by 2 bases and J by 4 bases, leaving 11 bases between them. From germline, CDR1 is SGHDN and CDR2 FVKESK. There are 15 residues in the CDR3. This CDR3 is CASSQLSSVNEKLFF. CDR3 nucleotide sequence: TGTGCCAGCAGCCAACTTTCCTCGGTTAATGAAAAACTGTTTTTT. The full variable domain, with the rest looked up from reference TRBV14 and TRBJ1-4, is EAGVTQFPSHSVIEKGQTVTLRCDPISGHDNLYWYRRVMGKEIKFLLHFVKESKQDESGMPNNRFLAERTGGTYSTLKVQPAELEDSGVYFCASSQLSSVNEKLFFGSGTQLSVL.

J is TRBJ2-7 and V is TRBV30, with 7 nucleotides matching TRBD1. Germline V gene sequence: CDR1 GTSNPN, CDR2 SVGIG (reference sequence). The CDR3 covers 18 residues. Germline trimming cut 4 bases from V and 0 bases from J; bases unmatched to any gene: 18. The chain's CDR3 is CAWTPMGQGVFSSYEQYF. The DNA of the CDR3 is TGTGCCTGGACCCCAATGGGGCAGGGGGTATTCAGCTCCTACGAGCAGTACTTC.

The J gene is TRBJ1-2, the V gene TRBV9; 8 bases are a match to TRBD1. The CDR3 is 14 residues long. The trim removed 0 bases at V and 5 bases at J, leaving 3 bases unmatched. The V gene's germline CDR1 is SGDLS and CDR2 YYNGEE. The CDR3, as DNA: TGTGCCAGCAGCGTAGCAGGGGGCGGTTATGGCTACACCTTC. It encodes CASSVAGGGYGYTF.

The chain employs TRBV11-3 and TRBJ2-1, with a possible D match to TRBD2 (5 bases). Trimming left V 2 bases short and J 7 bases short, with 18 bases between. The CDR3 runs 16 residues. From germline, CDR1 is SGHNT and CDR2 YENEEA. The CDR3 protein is CASSLSDFGEKNEQFF. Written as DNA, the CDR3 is TGTGCCAGCAGCTTATCGGACTTTGGGGAGAAGAATGAGCAGTTCTTC.